A single sample is the source of the 10 T cell receptor beta chains below, sequenced in a study of response to subunit inactivated influenza vaccine. TCRdb reprocessed the RT-PCR reads with MiXCR, giving one entry per CDR3 protein. This sample has more than 450,000 distinct CDR3 sequences, with roughly 10% found just once. These data also formed part of another study, on T cells expressing NK-cell markers. That paper notes: The cDNA for TCR beta came from 5'RACE template switching with UMIs.

The sample here was PBMCs from blood, taken on the day of vaccination. These TCRs come from a man aged 45-65 years who received an inactivated influenza vaccine.

In this sample, this clonotype turned up a few times. The chain employs TRBV3-1 and TRBJ2-5; D assignment may be TRBD1 or TRBD2 (5 bases each). Trimming left V 4 bases short and J 4 bases short, with 10 bases between. The CDR3 loop spans 13 amino acids. Germline lookup yields CDR1 LGHDT and CDR2 YNNKEL (reference sequence). Written as DNA, the CDR3 is TGTGCCAGCAGCCGGGACCCCCGAGAGACCCAGTACTTC. Translating gives CASSRDPRETQYF.

Only a few counts were recorded for this clonotype. The chain couples TRBV11-2 to TRBJ2-5; 10 bases line up with TRBD2. Germline loops: CDR1 SGHAT, CDR2 FQNNGV. CDR3 size: 17 residues. J gave up 4 bases and V 0 bases, and 8 bases lay outside the gene matches. CDR3 region: CASSLDLAGGGIETQYF. The DNA of the CDR3 is TGTGCCAGCAGCTTAGACTTAGCGGGAGGAGGGATAGAGACCCAGTACTTC.

This clonotype was detected many times. The chain links TRBV7-8 to TRBJ2-1; D is unresolved. The V end lost 3 bases, the J end lost 2 bases, and 5 bases lay between the germline ends. Germline-derived CDR1 and CDR2 are SGHVS and FQNEAQ. This CDR3 spans 13 amino acids. The CDR3 DNA sequence: TGTGCCAGCAGCTTCACTGCCTACAATGAGCAGTTCTTC. It encodes CASSFTAYNEQFF. Full variable domain (missing parts from reference TRBV7-8 and TRBJ2-1): GAGVSQSPRYKVAKRGQDVALRCDPISGHVSLFWYQQALGQGPEFLTYFQNEAQLDKSGLPSDRFFAERPEGSVSTLKIQRTQQEDSAVYLCASSFTAYNEQFFGPGTRLTVL.

This clonotype was picked up a small number of times. This chain uses TRBV18 with TRBJ2-2, with D hard to call. V was trimmed by 2 bases and J by 1 base, leaving 5 bases between them. Germline values: CDR1 KGHSH, CDR2 LQKENI. The CDR3 sequence is 14 residues long. The DNA for the CDR3 is TGTGCCAGCTCACCAACGAAGAACACCGGGGAGCTGTTTTTT. Protein product: CASSPTKNTGELFF.

The chain joins TRBV2 to TRBJ2-1, with 11 bases that match TRBD2. In germline, CDR1 is SNHLY, CDR2 FYNNEI. J gave up 9 bases and V 0 bases, and 4 bases lay outside the gene matches. This CDR3 contains 15 residues. The CDR3 region has the DNA TGTGCCAGCAGTGAAGCTAGCGGGAGGGCAAGTGAGCAGTTCTTC. Its protein is CASSEASGRASEQFF.

This clonotype was detected only a few times. V gene TRBV4-3 combines with J gene TRBJ2-5; 8 bases fit TRBD2. J was trimmed by 5 bases and V by 0 bases; bases with no gene match: 2. In germline, CDR1 is LGHNA, CDR2 YSLEER. This CDR3 has 14 residues. Here the CDR3 reads CASSQDGTRETQYF. As DNA, the CDR3 is TGCGCCAGCAGCCAAGATGGGACTAGGGAGACCCAGTACTTC.

The rearrangement joins TRBV4-2 to TRBJ2-1; perhaps D is TRBD1 or TRBD2 (5 bases each). CDR1 is LGHNA and CDR2 is YNFKEQ in the germline V gene. Trimming removed 6 bases at V and 6 bases at J, with 18 bases between. This CDR3 has 15 amino acids. The CDR3 nucleotides read TGTGCCAGCAGGGGACCAGGGAGCAGGCTCAATGAGCAGTTCTTC. It is translated as CASRGPGSRLNEQFF.

This clonotype has a handful of counts. This chain joins TRBV12-3 or TRBV12-4 and TRBJ2-1; TRBD1 matches at 8 bases. The CDR3 runs 16 residues. Germline trimming cut 6 bases from V and 8 bases from J; bases unmatched to any gene: 15. CDR3 loop: CASSLVPGQGADEQFF. The CDR3 DNA reads TGTGCCAGCAGCTTGGTCCCCGGGCAGGGGGCTGATGAGCAGTTCTTC.

There are a few counts of this clonotype. The chain links TRBV20-1 to TRBJ2-1; 9 bases map to TRBD2. In germline, CDR1 is DFQATT, CDR2 SNEGSKA (reference sequence). The CDR3 covers 16 residues. J lost 4 bases, V lost 6 bases, and 13 bases had no gene match. The CDR3 DNA follows: TGCAGTGCCGGTAGCGGGAGTTTAGCGTGGTACAATGAGCAGTTCTTC. Translation: CSAGSGSLAWYNEQFF.

The genes are TRBV7-2 and TRBJ2-3; the D is unclear. The CDR3 is 15 residues long. The V end was cut by 5 bases, the J end by 3 bases, with 15 bases between. Per germline, CDR1 SGHTA and CDR2 FQGNSA. The CDR3 here is CASSPPRSHTDTQYF. The CDR3 bases are TGTGCCAGCAGCCCCCCCCGGTCCCATACAGATACGCAGTATTTT.